The present T cell receptor beta chain was sequenced within a study of blood T cells in healthy people across ages. For this clonotype: Its matching antigen is unknown.

The germline CDR1 and CDR2 sequences are SGHRS and YFSETQ. V was trimmed by 0 bases and J by 4 bases, leaving 14 bases between them. The CDR3 sequence is 15 residues long. Using a J-beta primer mix together with a sample-barcoded 5' primer, a second PCR was run for roughly 6 to 12 cycles. One entry per CDR3 protein, called by TCRdb with MiXCR from the 5' RACE reads. Of some 940,000 distinct CDR3 sequences listed, 25% to 35% are singletons. Study observations and caveats: Age brought a roughly linear fall in TCR beta diversity measured per million T cells.

This sample also appeared in a second study, on T cells of mothers and their children.

The TCR originated in a woman aged 40-49 years in good health. Source material: blood. J is TRBJ2-7 and V is TRBV5-1; perhaps TRBD2 as D (5 bases). CDR3: CASSLDGRVLYEQYF. The DNA of the CDR3 is TGCGCCAGCAGCTTGGATGGGCGGGTCCTTTACGAGCAGTACTTC.